The 29 T cell receptor beta chains reported below all come from one sample, sequenced in a study of beta chain features in type 1 diabetes. Findings and caveats of the study: All four CD4+ subsets of Type 1 diabetes patients contained TCRB CDR3s that were moderately but significantly shorter.

Antigens for these TCRs are unknown. The investigators reverse transcribed all of the isolated RNA, so they sequenced expressed TCRB transcripts. Sequenced by immunoSEQ multiplex PCR; TCRdb stores in-frame clones only, minus some. The repertoire holds around 650,000 clones, with under 15% as singletons. Source material: naive CD4+ T cells from blood. These receptors were collected from a man aged 25-40 years with type 1 diabetes.

This clone was seen once. The rearrangement uses TRBV6-5 and TRBJ1-2; D may be TRBD1 (5 bases). The CDR3 covers 14 residues. The ends were cut back, 7 bases at V and 5 bases at J, with 17 bases in the middle. CDR1 MNHEY and CDR2 SVGAGI come from the germline V gene. CDR3 protein: CASTPGRHGYGYTF. The CDR3, as DNA: TGTGCCAGCACCCCGGGGCGGCACGGGTATGGCTACACCTTC.

A note on this clone: This specimen includes other DNA sequences encoding the same CDR3. This chain connects TRBV13 to TRBJ1-2; D is uncertain. CDR1 is PRHDT, CDR2 FYEKMQ, per germline (reference sequence). V lost 1 base and J lost 9, with 12 bases in between. The CDR3 spans 13 residues. CDR3 in amino acids: CASSLEMLRSYTF. As DNA, the CDR3 is TGTGCCAGCAGCTTAGAAATGCTTAGAAGCTACACCTTC.

This clone came up a few times. A junction end diverges from the germline sequence, so it may reflect a read error. The chain employs TRBV2 and TRBJ1-6, with D unresolved. The CDR3 consists of 16 residues. Germline assignment: CDR1 SNHLY and CDR2 FYNNEI. The chain's CDR3 is CASSQATVIYNSPLHF. CDR3 coding DNA: TGTGCCAGCAGTCAAGCGACCGTAATCTATAATTCACCCCTCCACTTT.

This clone was recorded a few times. The chain links TRBV5-1 to TRBJ2-1, with TRBD1 matching over 10 bases. CDR1 and CDR2 (germline): SGHRS, YFSETQ. The CDR3 is made up of 15 amino acids. The V segment lost 3 bases and the J segment 9 bases; nucleotides outside the gene matches: 9. In DNA, the CDR3 is TGCGCCAGCAGCTCGGGACAGGGGTCGGTCAGTGAGCAGTTCTTC. The encoded protein is CASSSGQGSVSEQFF. Filled out from reference TRBV5-1 and TRBJ2-1, the complete variable domain reads KAGVTQTPRYLIKTRGQQVTLSCSPISGHRSVSWYQQTPGQGLQFLFEYFSETQRNKGNFPGRFSGRQFSNSRSEMNVSTLELGDSALYLCASSSGQGSVSEQFFGPGTRLTVL.

This chain connects TRBV7-2 to TRBJ2-5; 9 bases fit TRBD2. The germline gives CDR1 SGHTA, CDR2 FQGNSA. This CDR3 region has 13 residues. V gave up 5 bases and J gave up 5 bases; unmatched junction bases: 3. CDR3 protein: CASSGGGAETQYF. The CDR3 DNA reads TGTGCCAGCAGCGGCGGGGGGGCGGAGACCCAGTACTTC.

This clone has just a few counts. Other nucleotide sequences from this sample produce the same CDR3. This chain joins TRBV5-1 and TRBJ2-3, with unresolved D. Germline CDR1 reads SGHRS; CDR2 reads YFSETQ. The CDR3 is 12 residues long. Trimming left V 0 bases short and J 5 bases short, with 4 bases between. CDR3 coding DNA: TGCGCCAGCAGCTTGGGAGGAGATACGCAGTATTTT. Encoded protein: CASSLGGDTQYF.

The chain has TRBV13 and TRBJ1-6; D perhaps matches TRBD1 (6 bases). The CDR3 is 15 residues long. The germline gives CDR1 PRHDT, CDR2 FYEKMQ (reference sequence). Trimming pared 4 bases from V and 8 bases from J, leaving 15 bases between. CDR3 sequence reads: CASSSREGGYSPLHF. The CDR3 nucleotides are TGTGCCAGCAGCTCCAGAGAGGGGGGATATTCACCCCTCCACTTT. Drawing the rest from reference TRBV13 and TRBJ1-6, the complete variable domain is AAGVIQSPRHLIKEKRETATLKCYPIPRHDTVYWYQQGPGQDPQFLISFYEKMQSDKGSIPDRFSAQQFSDYHSELNMSSLELGDSALYFCASSSREGGYSPLHFGNGTRLTVT.

The chain uses TRBV2 and TRBJ1-1; the match to TRBD1 covers 7 bases. The CDR3 consists of 13 residues. The germline V gene has CDR1 SNHLY and CDR2 FYNNEI. V lost 6 bases to trimming and J lost 2 bases; unmatched junction nucleotides: 3. CDR3 in DNA: TGTGCCAGCAGCGGACAGGCCAACACTGAAGCTTTCTTT. This translates into CASSGQANTEAFF. Drawing the rest from reference TRBV2 and TRBJ1-1, the complete variable domain is EPEVTQTPSHQVTQMGQEVILRCVPISNHLYFYWYRQILGQKVEFLVSFYNNEISEKSEIFDDQFSVERPDGSNFTLKIRSTKLEDSAMYFCASSGQANTEAFFGQGTRLTVV.

The chain employs TRBV7-2 and TRBJ2-5; D not resolved. CDR3 length: 15 amino acids. CDR1 and CDR2 from the germline V gene are SGHTA and FQGNSA. V was cut by 4 bases and J by 4 bases, with 16 bases left in between. CDR3 sequence reads: CASSSLRPRSETQYF. CDR3 nucleotide sequence: TGTGCCAGCAGCTCCCTGCGCCCAAGGTCAGAGACCCAGTACTTC.

This sequence joins TRBV4-2 and TRBJ2-1; D is undetermined. V lost 0 bases to trimming and J lost 6 bases, with 9 bases between them. The CDR3 consists of 14 residues. Per germline, CDR1 LGHNA and CDR2 YNFKEQ. The CDR3 region is CASSQDGSPNEQFF. As DNA, the CDR3 is TGTGCCAGCAGCCAAGATGGGTCCCCCAATGAGCAGTTCTTC.

This clone was observed a handful of times. The gene calls are TRBV7-2 and TRBJ2-7, with D perhaps matching TRBD1 (6 bases). The CDR3 sequence is 12 residues long. Germline CDR1 is SGHTA and CDR2 is FQGNSA. V was shortened by 5 bases and J by 3 bases, with 8 bases between the two germline ends. This CDR3 reads CASSTDSYEQYF. Here the CDR3 DNA reads TGTGCCAGCAGCACGGACAGCTACGAGCAGTACTTC.

This clone came up a few times. The chain carries TRBV7-2 and TRBJ1-2; D is uncertain. CDR1 and CDR2 from the germline V gene are SGHTA and FQGNSA. V was shortened by 5 bases and J by 0 bases, with 7 bases between the two germline ends. The CDR3 is 13 residues long. In DNA form, the CDR3 reads TGTGCCAGCAGCACGCATGCTAACTATGGCTACACCTTC. This codes for CASSTHANYGYTF.

In this sample, this clone turned up a few times. V is TRBV9 and J is TRBJ1-4; D is ambiguous. This CDR3 is 15 amino acids long. The germline CDR1 and CDR2 sequences are SGDLS and YYNGEE. Trimming stripped 0 bases from V and 5 bases from J, with 11 bases between. The CDR3 reads CASSVGFRENEKLFF. CDR3 nucleotide sequence: TGTGCCAGCAGCGTAGGGTTTCGGGAAAATGAAAAACTGTTTTTT.

This clone was counted between two and nine times. This chain uses TRBV18 with TRBJ1-5; unclear D gene. Germline lookup yields CDR1 KGHSH and CDR2 LQKENI. The ends were cut back, 0 bases at V and 4 bases at J, with 10 bases in the middle. The length of the CDR3 is 15 residues. CDR3 coding DNA: TGTGCCAGCTCACCACCGAATGGAGGTAATCAGCCCCAGCATTTT. It specifies CASSPPNGGNQPQHF.

The J gene is TRBJ2-2, the V gene TRBV25-1; D uncertain. Germline CDR1 and CDR2: MGHDK and SYGVNS. The CDR3 length is 11 residues. V lost 9 bases, J lost 2 bases, and 4 bases lay in between. This CDR3 is CASSNTGELFF. The DNA of the CDR3 is TGTGCCAGTTCCAACACCGGGGAGCTGTTTTTT.

V and J are TRBV27 and TRBJ2-4; D is unresolved. In germline, CDR1 is MNHEY, CDR2 SMNVEV (reference sequence). The V end lost 4 bases, the J end lost 5 bases, and 6 bases lay between the germline ends. The CDR3 has 12 amino acids. The CDR3 reads CASSSFENIQYF. The CDR3 bases are TGTGCCAGCAGTTCTTTTGAAAACATTCAGTACTTC.

This clone occurred a few times. This CDR3 reads CSAPDPANYGYTF. The DNA of the CDR3 is TGCAGCGCCCCCGACCCGGCTAACTATGGCTACACCTTC. The rearrangement uses TRBV29-1 and TRBJ1-2; no clear D. The germline gives CDR1 SQVTM, CDR2 ANQGSEA. The CDR3 totals 13 residues. The V gene lost 7 bases and the J gene lost 0 bases, with 12 bases spanning the gap.

This clone occurred a few times. This chain links TRBV7-2 with TRBJ2-3; D may be TRBD2 (5 bases). Trimming took 8 bases from V and 5 from J, leaving 17 bases between them. The CDR3 is 14 residues long. Germline CDR1 and CDR2: SGHTA and FQGNSA. CDR3 sequence (DNA): TGTGCCAGCCAACCGGGAATTGCACGAGATACGCAGTATTTT. Translating it yields CASQPGIARDTQYF.

This clone was picked up a small number of times. The chain has TRBV30 and TRBJ2-3, with D possibly being TRBD1 (5 bases). V was pared by 1 base and J by 0 bases, with 11 bases between. This CDR3 has 15 residues. Germline CDR1 and CDR2: GTSNPN and SVGIG (reference sequence). The CDR3: CAWSGETASTDTQYF. The CDR3 DNA follows: TGTGCCTGGAGTGGAGAGACAGCTAGCACAGATACGCAGTATTTT.

As concerns this clone: One end of the junction is discordant with germline, which a read error may explain. V and J are TRBV30 and TRBJ1-4; D gene ambiguous. The CDR3 is made up of 13 amino acids. Germline CDR1 is GTSNPN and CDR2 is SVGIG (reference sequence). Here the CDR3 DNA reads TGTGTCTGGAGTGGGCAGCAGAGGGAAAAACTGTTTTTT. It specifies CVWSGQQREKLFF. The full variable domain, completed using reference TRBV30 and TRBJ1-4, is SQTIHQWPATLVQPVGSPLSLECTVEGTSNPNLYWYRQAAGRGLQLLFYSVGIGQISSEVPQNLSASRPQDRQFILSSKKLLLSDSGFYLCVWSGQQREKLFFGSGTQLSVL.

This sequence joins TRBV5-4 and TRBJ2-6; 8 bases align to TRBD2. This CDR3 is 17 amino acids long. The germline gives CDR1 SGHNT, CDR2 YYREEE (reference sequence). The junction had 5 bases not matched to a gene; V was cut back by 0 bases and J by 3 bases. The CDR3 coding sequence is TGTGCCAGCAGCTTGGCGCCGGGAGGGGTTGGGGCCAACGTCCTGACTTTC. Translated, it gives CASSLAPGGVGANVLTF.

The chain has TRBV6-5 and TRBJ2-4; D gene ambiguous. The CDR3 totals 14 residues. Deletions cut 0 bases from V and 7 bases from J, with 10 bases between. Germline loops: CDR1 MNHEY, CDR2 SVGAGI. CDR3 protein: CASSYSAPPNIQYF. The CDR3 bases are TGTGCCAGCAGTTACTCGGCCCCTCCCAACATTCAGTACTTC.

In nucleotides, the CDR3 is TGTGCCAGCAGCCAAAAAGGCCCCTACGAGCAGTACTTC. This encodes CASSQKGPYEQYF. The V and J genes are TRBV7-8 and TRBJ2-7; D ambiguous. The length of the CDR3 is 13 residues. The V gene lost 5 bases and the J gene lost 2 bases, with 10 bases spanning the gap. Germline V gene data show CDR1 as SGHVS and CDR2 as FQNEAQ.

This chain uses TRBV28 with TRBJ2-7; 7 positions agree with TRBD1. This CDR3 region has 12 residues. V lost 6 bases and J lost 4; bases outside the gene matches: 3. Germline V gene sequence: CDR1 MDHEN, CDR2 SYDVKM. CDR3 coding DNA: TGTGCCAGCAGCAGACAGGGATACGAGCAGTACTTC. It is translated as CASSRQGYEQYF.

There are a few counts of this clone. The gene calls are TRBV4-3 and TRBJ2-1; 10 bases are shared with TRBD2. Germline-derived CDR1 and CDR2 are LGHNA and YSLEER. This CDR3 is 18 amino acids long. V dropped 4 bases and J dropped 0; count of bases not matched to a gene: 9. The CDR3 loop is CASSPLAGGPPSYNEQFF. CDR3 coding DNA: TGCGCCAGCAGCCCCTTAGCGGGGGGCCCCCCCTCCTACAATGAGCAGTTCTTC.

This clone was observed a handful of times. This chain connects TRBV18 to TRBJ2-1; TRBD2 is a possible D gene (5 bases). The CDR3 sequence is 12 residues long. CDR1 KGHSH and CDR2 LQKENI come from the germline V gene. Trimming cost V 2 bases and J 9 bases, with 8 bases left between them. CDR3 residues: CASSPEAAEQFF. As DNA, the CDR3 is TGTGCCAGCTCACCAGAAGCGGCTGAGCAGTTCTTC.

This chain joins TRBV29-1 and TRBJ2-7; 8 bases are shared with TRBD1. The CDR3 is made up of 15 amino acids. After removal of 5 bases from V and 3 bases from J, the junction contained 12 bases not matched to a gene. Germline lookup yields CDR1 SQVTM and CDR2 ANQGSEA. The CDR3 nucleotides are TGCAGCGTTTCCAGGGGGCCATCCCTTTACTACGAGCAGTACTTC. Its protein is CSVSRGPSLYYEQYF.

Worth noting for this clone: The sample has other DNA sequences that encode this CDR3 too. The genes are TRBV18 and TRBJ2-7, with D possibly matching TRBD1 (6 bases). This CDR3 is built from 12 residues. Germline CDR1 reads KGHSH; CDR2 reads LQKENI. Trimming stripped 3 bases from V and 4 bases from J, with 7 bases between. The CDR3 protein is CASSPGQYEQYF. Here the CDR3 DNA reads TGTGCCAGCTCACCCGGACAGTACGAGCAGTACTTC.

This clone was counted only a few times. V and J are TRBV21-1 and TRBJ1-2; the table's TRBD1 call for D was not verified on the DNA. TRBV21-1 represents a pseudogene. The CDR3 is made up of 18 amino acids. CDR3 sequence reads: CASSPRGGQGPFNYGYTF. CDR3 DNA sequence: TGTGCCAGCAGCCCAAGAGGGGGACAGGGGCCTTTTAACTATGGCTACACCTTC.